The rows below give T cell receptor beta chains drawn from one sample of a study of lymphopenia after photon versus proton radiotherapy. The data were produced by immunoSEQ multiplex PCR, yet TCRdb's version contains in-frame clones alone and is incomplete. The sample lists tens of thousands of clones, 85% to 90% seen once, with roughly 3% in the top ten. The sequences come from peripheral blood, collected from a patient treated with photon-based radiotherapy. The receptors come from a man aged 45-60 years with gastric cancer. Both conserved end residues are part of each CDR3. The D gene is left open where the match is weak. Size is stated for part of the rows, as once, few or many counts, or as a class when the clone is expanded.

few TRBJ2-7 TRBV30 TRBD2 CAWESGTSGRREQYF TGTGCCTGGGAGTCCGGGACTAGCGGGAGGAGGGAGCAGTACTTC
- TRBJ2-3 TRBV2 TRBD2 CASRPGLAGSDTQYF TGTGCCAGCAGACCGGGACTAGCGGGATCAGATACGCAGTATTTT
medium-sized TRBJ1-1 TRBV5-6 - CASSFPGRETEAFF TGTGCCAGCAGCTTTCCCGGGAGGGAGACTGAAGCTTTCTTT
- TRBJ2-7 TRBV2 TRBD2 CASRTSGPSYEQYF TGTGCCAGCAGGACTAGCGGGCCCTCCTACGAGCAGTACTTC
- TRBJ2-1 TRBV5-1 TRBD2 CASIRTSGSYNEQFF TGCGCCAGCATCAGGACTAGCGGGAGCTACAATGAGCAGTTCTTC
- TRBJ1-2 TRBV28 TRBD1 CASSLNWDRSPYGYTF TGTGCCAGCAGTTTAAACTGGGACAGAAGTCCCTATGGCTACACCTTC
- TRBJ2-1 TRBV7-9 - CASSLANTANEQFF TGTGCCAGCAGCTTAGCAAATACAGCAAATGAGCAGTTCTTC
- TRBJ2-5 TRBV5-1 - CASTLGGQETQYF TGCGCCAGCACCTTGGGGGGTCAAGAGACCCAGTACTTC
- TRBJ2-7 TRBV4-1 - CASSQVLGKNSYEQYF TGCGCCAGCAGCCAGGTGCTCGGGAAGAATTCCTACGAGCAGTACTTC
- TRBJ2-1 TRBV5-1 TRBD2 CASSLLAGTSYNEQFF TGCGCCAGCAGCCTACTAGCGGGCACCTCCTACAATGAGCAGTTCTTC
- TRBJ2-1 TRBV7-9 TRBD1 CASSLGQGYSNEQFF TGTGCCAGCAGCTTAGGACAGGGGTACAGCAATGAGCAGTTCTTC
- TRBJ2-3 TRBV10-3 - CAISGIITDTQYF TGTGCCATCAGTGGGATCATCACAGATACGCAGTATTTT